The 15 T cell receptor beta chains given below trace back to one sample, sequenced in a study of T-cell reconstitution after alpha-beta-depleted transplantation in children. The TCRbeta library incorporated unique molecular identifiers. Each CDR3 protein is one row after TCRdb ran MiXCR on the PCR reads. The sample contains about 130,000 distinct CDR3 sequences, 8.5% to 10% of which appear only once. This specimen consisted of PBMCs, mostly from graft donor cells, obtained 180 days after TCRalphabeta/CD19-depleted stem cell transplant. The receptors originated from a girl under three years old who had a stem cell transplant for combined immunodeficiency, so the T cells may come from the graft donor.

This clonotype was counted ten times or more. The rearrangement joins TRBV18 to TRBJ2-7; no clear D gene. The V end lost 5 bases, the J end lost 0 bases, and 17 bases lay between the germline ends. The germline CDR1 and CDR2 sequences are KGHSH and LQKENI. The CDR3 consists of 16 residues. This CDR3 reads CASSSHPGGASYEQYF. CDR3 DNA sequence: TGTGCCAGCTCATCCCACCCAGGCGGAGCCTCCTACGAGCAGTACTTC.

CDR3 DNA: TGTGCCAGCAGCGCCGCCAACGGAGGGCCTCAAGAGACCCAGTACTTC. Amino acid sequence: CASSAANGGPQETQYF. The chain uses TRBV9 and TRBJ2-5; possible D gene TRBD2, 6 bases. Looked up from germline, CDR1 is SGDLS and CDR2 is YYNGEE. V was clipped by 3 bases and J by 2 bases, with 17 bases between them. The CDR3 is made up of 16 amino acids. Full variable domain (remainder filled in from reference TRBV9 and TRBJ2-5): DSGVTQTPKHLITATGQRVTLRCSPRSGDLSVYWYQQSLDQGLQFLIQYYNGEERAKGNILERFSAQQFPDLHSELNLSSLELGDSALYFCASSAANGGPQETQYFGPGTRLLVL.

The table lists this clonotype with a few counts. Its ends do not fully match the called genes, so a read error is possible. J is TRBJ2-7 and V is TRBV12-3 or TRBV12-4; D is undetermined. This CDR3 comprises 14 residues. The DNA of the CDR3 is TGTGCCAGCAGCTTAGGAAACACCGCCTACGAGCAGTACTTC. This sequence encodes CASSLGNTAYEQYF.

The V call is TRBV6-2 or TRBV6-3, the J call TRBJ2-1; 14 bases line up with TRBD2. The V segment lost 0 bases and the J segment 0 bases; nucleotides outside the gene matches: 4. There are 19 residues in the CDR3. Germline lookup yields CDR1 MNHEY and CDR2 SVGEGT. The CDR3 protein is CASSYSRTSGGSSYNEQFF. In DNA form, the CDR3 reads TGTGCCAGCAGTTACTCCAGGACTAGCGGGGGGAGCTCCTACAATGAGCAGTTCTTC.

The chain uses TRBV7-2 and TRBJ1-2; no clear D gene. The CDR3 loop spans 13 amino acids. Trimming stripped 5 bases from V and 4 bases from J, with 11 bases between. Looked up from germline, CDR1 is SGHTA and CDR2 is FQGNSA. The DNA for the CDR3 is TGTGCCAGCAGCGTTACGGGCCCCTATGGCTACACCTTC. This sequence encodes CASSVTGPYGYTF.

The chain couples TRBV7-2 to TRBJ1-2; a possible D gene is TRBD1 (6 bases). The V end lost 1 base, the J end lost 5 bases, and 11 bases lay between the germline ends. This CDR3 comprises 14 residues. Germline V gene data show CDR1 as SGHTA and CDR2 as FQGNSA. As DNA, the CDR3 is TGTGCCAGCAGCTTAGAACAGGGACTATATGGCTACACCTTC. It codes for CASSLEQGLYGYTF. Full variable domain (outside the CDR3, taken from reference TRBV7-2 and TRBJ1-2): GAGVSQSPSNKVTEKGKDVELRCDPISGHTALYWYRQSLGQGLEFLIYFQGNSAPDKSGLPSDRFSAERTGGSVSTLTIQRTQQEDSAVYLCASSLEQGLYGYTFGSGTRLTVV.

This clonotype showed up just a few times. The chain combines TRBV10-3 with TRBJ2-7, with TRBD1 as a possible D gene (7 bases). Trimming stripped 6 bases from V and 6 bases from J, with 18 bases between. CDR3 length equals 14 residues. Germline V gives CDR1 ENHRY, CDR2 SYGVKD. In nucleotides, the CDR3 is TGTGCCATCAGCGGGGGTAGGGGGCATGGCGAGCAGTACTTC. Its translation: CAISGGRGHGEQYF.

This clonotype showed up just a few times. The chain links TRBV11-2 to TRBJ2-3; D unresolved. The V end was cut by 3 bases, the J end by 10 bases, with 8 bases between. Per germline, CDR1 SGHAT and CDR2 FQNNGV. The CDR3 sequence is 11 residues long. The CDR3 sequence: CASSFHVAQYF. The CDR3 region has the DNA TGTGCCAGCAGCTTTCACGTAGCGCAGTATTTT.

This clonotype was picked up a small number of times. This chain links TRBV7-9 with TRBJ2-3; 7 nucleotides match TRBD2. Germline V gene data show CDR1 as SEHNR and CDR2 as FQNEAQ (reference sequence). The ends lost 2 bases at V and 4 bases at J; junction bases unmatched: 6. This CDR3 contains 15 residues. CDR3 sequence: CASSLWREFADTQYF. For the CDR3, the DNA is TGTGCCAGCAGCTTATGGCGGGAGTTTGCAGATACGCAGTATTTT.

The chain uses TRBV20-1 and TRBJ1-1; 7 bases map to TRBD1. The CDR3 extends over 13 amino acids. CDR1 is DFQATT, CDR2 SNEGSKA, per germline (reference sequence). The V gene end was trimmed by 2 bases and the J gene end by 8 bases; junction bases not matched to a gene: 8. The CDR3 spells CSARRDSLLEAFF. In nucleotides, the CDR3 is TGCAGTGCTAGACGGGACAGTTTATTAGAAGCTTTCTTT.

V usage is TRBV9 and J usage is TRBJ2-5; 8 nucleotides line up with TRBD2. J lost 2 bases, V lost 3 bases, and 6 bases had no gene match. The CDR3 is 15 amino acids. Germline-derived CDR1 and CDR2 are SGDLS and YYNGEE. The CDR3 region has the DNA TGTGCCAGCAGCGATAGCGGGGAATTACAAGAGACCCAGTACTTC. Residues: CASSDSGELQETQYF.

The table lists this clonotype with a few counts. In DNA, the CDR3 is TGTGCCATCAGTGTTTTGGGACAGGGGGACGAGCAGTACTTC. Translation gives CAISVLGQGDEQYF. V is TRBV10-3 and J is TRBJ2-7; 11 nucleotides agree with TRBD1. Germline V gene lookup returns CDR1 ENHRY and CDR2 SYGVKD. The CDR3 loop spans 14 amino acids. Trimming removed 4 bases from V and 5 bases from J; junction bases left unmatched: 4.

There are many counts of this clonotype. The chain joins TRBV5-1 to TRBJ2-1; unclear D gene. Germline CDR1 reads SGHRS; CDR2 reads YFSETQ. The V end was cut by 1 base, the J end by 0 bases, with 8 bases between. The CDR3 has 15 residues. The CDR3 sequence: CASSLTGNSYNEQFF. DNA of the CDR3: TGCGCCAGCAGCTTGACGGGCAACTCCTACAATGAGCAGTTCTTC.

This clonotype has just a few counts. The chain couples TRBV20-1 to TRBJ2-7; TRBD1 matches 9 bases. The CDR3 length is 14 residues. The J segment lost 3 bases and the V segment lost 3 bases, leaving 6 bases of the junction unmatched. Germline V gene sequence: CDR1 DFQATT, CDR2 SNEGSKA (reference sequence). The CDR3 loop reads CSASLSGQGYEQYF. In DNA form, the CDR3 reads TGCAGTGCTAGCCTATCGGGACAGGGCTACGAGCAGTACTTC.

V is TRBV5-1 and J is TRBJ1-2; a possible D gene is TRBD1 (5 bases). CDR1 SGHRS and CDR2 YFSETQ come from the germline V gene. The CDR3 extends over 14 amino acids. V gave up 2 bases and J gave up 0 bases, with 8 bases separating them. The DNA for the CDR3 is TGCGCCAGCAGCTTTGGGACCTCTAACTATGGCTACACCTTC. Translated, it gives CASSFGTSNYGYTF.